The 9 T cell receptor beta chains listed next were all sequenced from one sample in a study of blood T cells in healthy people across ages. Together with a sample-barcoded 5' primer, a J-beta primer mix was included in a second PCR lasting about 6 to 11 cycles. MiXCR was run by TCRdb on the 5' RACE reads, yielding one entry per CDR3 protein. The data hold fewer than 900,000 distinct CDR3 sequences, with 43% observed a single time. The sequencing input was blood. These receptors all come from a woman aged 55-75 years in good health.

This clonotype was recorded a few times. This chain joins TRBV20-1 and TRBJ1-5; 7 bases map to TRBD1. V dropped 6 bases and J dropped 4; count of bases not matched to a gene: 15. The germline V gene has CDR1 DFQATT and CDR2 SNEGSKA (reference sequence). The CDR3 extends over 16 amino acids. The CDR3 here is CSAPRHRDRGNQPQHF. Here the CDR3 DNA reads TGCAGTGCCCCAAGACACCGGGACAGAGGGAATCAGCCCCAGCATTTT.

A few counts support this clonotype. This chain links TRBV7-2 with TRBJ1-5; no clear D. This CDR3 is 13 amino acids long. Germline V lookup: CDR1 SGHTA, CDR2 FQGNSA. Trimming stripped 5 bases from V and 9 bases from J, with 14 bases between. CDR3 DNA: TGTGCCAGCAGCCCCGTCCGAGGGTTGCCCCAGCATTTT. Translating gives CASSPVRGLPQHF.

The CDR3 reads CASSPRAGRTDTQYF. The CDR3, as DNA: TGTGCCAGCAGCCCCCGAGCGGGAAGGACAGATACGCAGTATTTT. V usage is TRBV7-3 and J usage is TRBJ2-3; 7 bases fit TRBD2. CDR1 and CDR2 from the germline V gene are SGHTA and FQGTGA. The CDR3 spans 15 residues. Losses at the gene ends were 5 bases for V and 3 bases for J; bases not matched to a gene: 8.

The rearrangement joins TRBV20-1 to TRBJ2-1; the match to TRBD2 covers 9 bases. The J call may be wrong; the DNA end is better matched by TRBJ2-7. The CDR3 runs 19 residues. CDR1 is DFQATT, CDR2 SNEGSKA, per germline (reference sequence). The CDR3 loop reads CSARGLAETSRVTYNEQYF. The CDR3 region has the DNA TGCAGTGCTAGAGGACTAGCGGAGACATCCAGAGTAACCTACAATGAGCAGTACTTC.

CDR3 in DNA: TGCAGTGCTCTACCGACTAGCCCAAAGTCCTACGTGCAGTACTTC. This encodes CSALPTSPKSYVQYF. J is TRBJ2-5 and V is TRBV20-1, with 7 bases identical to TRBD2. Germline V gene data show CDR1 as DFQATT and CDR2 as SNEGSKA (reference sequence). CDR3 length: 15 amino acids. J was trimmed by 11 bases and V by 5 bases; bases with no gene match: 20.

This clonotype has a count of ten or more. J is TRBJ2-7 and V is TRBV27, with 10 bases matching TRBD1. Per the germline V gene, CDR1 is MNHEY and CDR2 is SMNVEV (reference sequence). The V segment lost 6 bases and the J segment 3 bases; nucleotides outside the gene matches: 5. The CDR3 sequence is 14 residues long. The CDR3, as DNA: TGTGCCAGCAGGGAGGGACAGGGGCTCTACGAGCAGTACTTC. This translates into CASREGQGLYEQYF.

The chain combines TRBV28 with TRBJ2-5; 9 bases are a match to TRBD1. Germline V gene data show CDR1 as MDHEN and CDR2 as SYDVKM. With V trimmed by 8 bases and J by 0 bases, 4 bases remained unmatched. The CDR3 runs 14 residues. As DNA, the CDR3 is TGTGCCAGCCAGACAGGGGGAAACCAAGAGACCCAGTACTTC. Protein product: CASQTGGNQETQYF.

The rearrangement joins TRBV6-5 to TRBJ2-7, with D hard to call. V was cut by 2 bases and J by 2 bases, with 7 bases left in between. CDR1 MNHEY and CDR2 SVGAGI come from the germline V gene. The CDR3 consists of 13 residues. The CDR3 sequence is CASSYRAAYEQYF. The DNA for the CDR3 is TGTGCCAGCAGTTACAGGGCAGCCTACGAGCAGTACTTC.

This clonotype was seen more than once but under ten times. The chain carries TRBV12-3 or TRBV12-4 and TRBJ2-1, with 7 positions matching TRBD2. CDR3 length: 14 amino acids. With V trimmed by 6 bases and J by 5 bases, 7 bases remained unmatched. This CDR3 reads CASRARAGNNEQFF. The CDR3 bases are TGTGCCAGCAGGGCACGAGCGGGGAACAATGAGCAGTTCTTC.